The 2 T cell receptor beta chains listed next were all sequenced from one sample in a study of stem cell transplantation in POMP-related autoinflammatory disease (dated by TCRdb to 2020 to 2023). The method was the immunoSEQ multiplex PCR assay. In TCRdb, the immuneACCESS table is reduced to in-frame sequences with V and J assigned. These tables do not hold every clone; where another copy was compared, an unresolved V gene accounts for under half, and the others remain unexplained. Here the sample has about 68,000 clones; approximately 90% occur a single time. The biggest ten clones account for about 0.7% of the sample. The meaning of the sample's time point label: after hematopoietic stem cell transplant. This material consisted of CD4+ T cells from PBMCs, taken after stem cell transplantation. The receptors originated from a human patient with POMP-related autoinflammation and immune dysregulation (PRAID). After a transplant, the graft donor may have provided part of the T cells.

The chain is built from TRBV3-1 (or the pseudogene TRBV3-2) and TRBJ2-3, with TRBD2 matching 9 bases. Germline V lookup: CDR1 LGHDT, CDR2 YNNKEL (reference sequence). The trim removed 1 base at V and 1 base at J, leaving 9 bases unmatched. This CDR3 is 18 amino acids long. The CDR3 region has the DNA TGTGCCAGCAGCCAAGGACTAGCGGAGGTCAACCGCACAGATACGCAGTATTTT. Protein: CASSQGLAEVNRTDTQYF.

The chain couples TRBV3-1 (or the pseudogene TRBV3-2) to TRBJ1-1; 7 nucleotides agree with TRBD1. Germline CDR1 reads LGHDT; CDR2 reads YNNKEL (reference sequence). Unmatched junction bases numbered 0, after V lost 1 base and J lost 1 base. This CDR3 spans 14 amino acids. The CDR3 here is CASSQGTGNTEAFF. CDR3 DNA: TGTGCCAGCAGCCAAGGGACAGGGAACACTGAAGCTTTCTTT.